This TCR beta chain originates from a study of cytomegalovirus exposure and HLA in healthy donors listed by TCRdb under 2017. About the study as a whole: In an earlier analysis of approximately 500 of the donors, 276 Gb of sequence data and some 100 million unique TCR beta sequences from 150 million to 200 million T cells were reported. An early release that covered some 640 HLA-typed donors contained around 300 gigabases of sequencing data and around 80 million unique TCR sequences. The genetic ancestry cluster associated with self-reported Caucasian donors included about 84% of the 398 genotyped donors. The study aimed to test whether signatures of past pathogen exposure could be identified by cataloging public T cell receptors. The study profiled the T cell repertoires of 500 to 800 subjects by immunosequencing and related them to cytomegalovirus serostatus. Along with the approximately 650-subject first cohort, a separate validation cohort of some 130 different subjects was used. The study combined high-throughput TCR immunosequencing, statistical association of individual TCRs with disease status, and machine learning to predict cytomegalovirus infection status. A later analysis re-examined previously published TCR beta repertoires from more than 550 donors and added high-resolution HLA genotyping to investigate patterns of TCR occurrence. In the later analysis, no new phenotypic data were used to find candidate immune exposures; instead, reliance was placed on TCR beta sequences and their occurrence across donors. An earlier analysis of several hundred of the donors used high-throughput TCR beta sequencing to judge whether each TCR beta V gene segment behaved as functional or pseudogenic. Donor age, sex, ethnicity and CMV serostatus were collected together with the repertoire data. A later genetic analysis used genome-wide SNP genotypes for about three fifths of the 666 donors, treating that subset as a discovery cohort. All discovery cohort repertoires had been generated on a single sequencing platform. Both class I and class II loci were covered by HLA typing, at four-digit resolution. The number of donors typed differed by locus, with about 629-640 for A, B, C, DRB1 and DQB1, roughly 520 for DQA1, 600 to 610 for DPA1, and 472 for DPB1. A handful of DR-DQ haplotypes were treated as single units for association and clustering because of strong linkage in the cohort. On average, around 240,000 unique TCR beta nucleotide sequences were sequenced per donor among fewer than 500 genotyped donors of the cohort, with roughly 18% of those sequences being non-productive.

This clone was picked up a small number of times. Its cognate antigen has yet to be identified. Base qualities are not at hand, and no much larger clone is one base apart. The cohort comprised fewer than 750 healthy bone marrow donors. At the time of sampling, every cohort member was nominally healthy, though immune exposures that went unrecorded were likely present. The donor tested CMV seronegative, placing the donor among the 300 to 450 seronegative members of the cohort. Each donor provided a peripheral blood sample, and peripheral blood mononuclear cells were used for TCR beta sequencing. The Qiagen DNeasy Blood Extraction Kit was used to extract genomic DNA from the blood cell samples. Library method: the immunoSEQ multiplex PCR assay. The multiplex PCR relied on a mix of 60 forward primers for TCR Vbeta segments and 13 reverse primers for TCR Jbeta segments. The CDR3 region of rearranged TCR beta genes was amplified from genomic DNA with a multiplex PCR assay. On the Illumina HiSeq System, the amplified TCR beta libraries were sequenced as 87-base-pair reads. As for the original processing: In a later analysis, tens of millions of unique TCR beta chains were counted across the approximately 670 repertoires, and around 11 million of these chains were shared by at least two donors. A nearest-neighbor algorithm error-corrected the raw reads and collapsed the reads into unique sequences, merging closely related sequences to remove PCR and sequencing errors. To assign V, D and J gene segments, CDR3 sequences were aligned to IMGT reference sequences. For a sequence to be retained, at least a six-nucleotide match to both a V gene segment and a J gene segment was required. A rearrangement counted as productive if the CDR3 had no stop codons and remained in frame with V and J, and every other rearrangement counted as non-productive. Following IMGT convention, CDR3 was defined as the stretch from the second conserved V-encoded cysteine to the conserved J-encoded phenylalanine. In an earlier analysis of around 540 of the donors, sequences lacking an unambiguous match to a single V gene segment were excluded. An earlier analysis of just under 600 of the donors called V segments functional above 56.7% productive rearrangements and segregating when the between-donor standard deviation exceeded 5%. A statistical classification framework was built for diagnosing cytomegalovirus status from the catalog of TCR beta chain sequences. In a later analysis, V and J genes were assigned by comparing TCR nucleotide sequences against IMGT/GENE-DB human TR gene sequences. In a later analysis, CDR3 sequences and most-parsimonious VDJ recombination scenarios were assigned using the TCRdist pipeline. A later analysis defined each TCR beta chain by its CDR3 amino acid sequence plus V-gene family, and excluded reads lacking a unique V-gene family. In a later analysis, fewer than 650 highly shared, low-generation-probability nucleotide sequences were removed to address suspected cross-contamination and a sequencing artifact. For each public chain, a later analysis derived a clonal expansion index from normalized ranks of inferred template counts within each repertoire. In a later analysis, generation probabilities were computed using a VDJ recombination model fitted to out-of-frame rearrangements, and the results were checked against IGoR. In a later analysis, TCR-TCR, TCR-HLA and TCR-CMV co-occurrence was scored with hypergeometric tests, and a repertoire-size bias correction was applied to TCR pairs. False discovery rates were estimated in a later analysis by permuting HLA or CMV assignments 20 times. In a later analysis, co-occurring TCRs were grouped using DBSCAN, with TCRdist sequence similarity added in when clustering inside HLA-allele-positive subsets. Co-occurrence clustering excluded repertoires with fewer than 30,000 or more than 120,000 public chains, plus five with anomalous nucleotide sharing. TCRdb limited this immuneACCESS table to in-frame rearrangements with V and J called. A share of clones is missing; checked studies link under half to unresolved V genes, and the rest is unexplained. V and J calls and clone size come straight from that table; D and trimming were deduced from the DNA. This sample gives over 70,000 clones in total; approximately 70% of them show up just once. Roughly 2.2% of the sample is taken by the ten largest.

For CDR1 and CDR2, the germline V gene lists SGHVS and FQNEAQ. Relative to germline, V is missing 2 bases and J is missing 5 bases, with 11 bases of the junction outside any gene match. The CDR3 numbers 18 residues from cysteine through phenylalanine. Only the CDR3 part of the read is kept: 54 bases, read in frame from the first base. Beyond this particular receptor, the publication reports: Most CMV-associated TCR beta chains appeared to be HLA-restricted in a later analysis, and the HLA associations seemed to be driven largely by CMV exposure. A total of 164 TCR beta chains were listed by the study as associated with cytomegalovirus. The earlier analysis of about 600 of the donors excluded 15 to 20 rarely observed V segments, including chromosome 9 orphons, because counts were too low. In a later analysis, the rate of TCR association differed among HLA loci, with DRB1 alleles having the most associated TCRs and HLA-C alleles having the fewest. In vitro tests confirmed that a few of the cytomegalovirus-associated TCR beta chains recognize cytomegalovirus antigens. The authors suggested that the approach could potentially be generalized to other disease states and immunological phenotypes. When HLA alleles, especially DR and DQ, strongly co-occurred, TCR associations were difficult to assign to individual alleles. A later analysis reported that several top co-occurrence clusters appeared linked to parvovirus B19, influenza, CMV and Epstein-Barr virus. While some public TCRs were present in many individuals, most TCR sequences turned up only very rarely across donors. A cluster of highly shared sequence variants was judged likely to be a technical artifact of the sequencing pipeline. According to a later genetic analysis, donors in an Asian-associated ancestry cluster had fewer N-insertions in productive TCRs than the approximately 700-donor mean. Presence/absence analyses assumed roughly uniform sequencing depth across donors, an assumption that may not hold. The cohort was sequenced for TCR beta chains only, and without alpha or paired-chain data the features that could be detected were limited. A further reported finding was that TCR beta sequences accurately predicted the HLA-A and HLA-B alleles for most subjects in the first cohort. A later genetic analysis associated a missense DCLRE1C variant with V-gene and J-gene trimming of TCR beta chains, and an independent cohort replicated the association. Some IMGT-functional V segments, including TRBV6-2 and TRBV6-3, could not be distinguished by the 87-base-pair reads and were therefore excluded. HLA typing was unavailable for some donors at each locus, so association tests used only the typed subset. An earlier analysis of some 560 of the donors showed that most TCR beta V segments appeared in productive rearrangements either about 87% or about 30% of the time, which broadly matched IMGT annotations. Linkage disequilibrium might explain the correlated functional status among segregating V segments, but an unknown experimental factor could not be excluded. At a false discovery rate of 0.05, a later analysis linked around 17,000 TCR beta sequences to specific HLA alleles. A later analysis found that HLA-associated TCR beta chains were more clonally expanded and had lower generation probabilities than equally common non-associated chains. Immune exposure information for the cohort was limited to CMV serostatus. Cytomegalovirus status was reported to be diagnosed by the classifier with high specificity and sensitivity in both the original and validation cohorts.

This TCR was recovered from a man aged 25 to 40 in good health and CMV-seronegative. The sequenced material came from PBMCs. The V gene is TRBV7-8 and the J gene is TRBJ2-3; 12 of the junction bases match TRBD2. The CDR3 loop reads CASSLTVWTSGIVDTQYF. Read as DNA, the sequence is TGTGCCAGCAGCTTAACAGTGTGGACTAGCGGGATTGTAGATACGCAGTATTTT.